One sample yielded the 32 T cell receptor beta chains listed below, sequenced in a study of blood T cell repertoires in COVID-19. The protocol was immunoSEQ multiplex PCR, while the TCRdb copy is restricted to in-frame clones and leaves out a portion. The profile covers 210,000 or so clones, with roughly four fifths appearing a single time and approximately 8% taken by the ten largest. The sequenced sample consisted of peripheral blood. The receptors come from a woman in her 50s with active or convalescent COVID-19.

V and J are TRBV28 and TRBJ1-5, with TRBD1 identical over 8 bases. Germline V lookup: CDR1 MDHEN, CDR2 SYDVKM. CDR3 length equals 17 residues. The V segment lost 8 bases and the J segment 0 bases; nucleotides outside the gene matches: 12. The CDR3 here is CASADKRTGISNQPQHF. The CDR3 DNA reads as TGTGCCAGCGCAGACAAAAGGACAGGGATTAGCAATCAGCCCCAGCATTTT.

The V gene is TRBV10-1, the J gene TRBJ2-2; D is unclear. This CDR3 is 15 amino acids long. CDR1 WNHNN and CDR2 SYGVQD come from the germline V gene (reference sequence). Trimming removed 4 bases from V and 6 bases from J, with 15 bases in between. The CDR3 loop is CASSAESGLPGELFF. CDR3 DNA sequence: TGCGCCAGCAGTGCTGAAAGTGGGCTCCCCGGGGAGCTGTTTTTT.

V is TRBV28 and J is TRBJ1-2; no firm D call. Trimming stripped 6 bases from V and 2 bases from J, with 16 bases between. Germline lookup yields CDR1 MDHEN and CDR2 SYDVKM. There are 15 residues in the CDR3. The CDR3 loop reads CASRILGSANYGYTF. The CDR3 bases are TGTGCCAGCAGAATATTAGGGAGCGCCAACTATGGCTACACCTTC.

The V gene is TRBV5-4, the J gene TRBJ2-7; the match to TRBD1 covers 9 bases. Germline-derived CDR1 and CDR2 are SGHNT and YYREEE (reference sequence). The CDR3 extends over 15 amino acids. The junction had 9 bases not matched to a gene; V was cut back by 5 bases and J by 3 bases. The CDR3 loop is CASRRDRGTNYEQYF. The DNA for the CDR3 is TGTGCCAGCAGACGAGACAGGGGGACTAACTACGAGCAGTACTTC. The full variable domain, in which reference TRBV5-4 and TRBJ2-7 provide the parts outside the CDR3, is ETGVTQSPTHLIKTRGQQVTLRCSSQSGHNTVSWYQQALGQGPQFIFQYYREEENGRGNFPPRFSGLQFPNYSSELNVNALELDDSALYLCASRRDRGTNYEQYFGPGTRLTVT.

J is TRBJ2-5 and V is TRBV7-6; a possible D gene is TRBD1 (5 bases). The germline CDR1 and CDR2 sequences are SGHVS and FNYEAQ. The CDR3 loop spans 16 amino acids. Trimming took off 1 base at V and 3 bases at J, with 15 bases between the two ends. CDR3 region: CASSLGGGEGEETQYF. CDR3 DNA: TGTGCCAGCAGCTTAGGGGGTGGGGAAGGGGAAGAGACCCAGTACTTC.

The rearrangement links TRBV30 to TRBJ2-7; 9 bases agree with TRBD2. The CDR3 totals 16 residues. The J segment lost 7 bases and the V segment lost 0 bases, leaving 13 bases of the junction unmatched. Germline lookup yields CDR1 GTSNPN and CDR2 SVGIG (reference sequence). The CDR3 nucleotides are TGTGCCTGGAGTGTACGGGGGACTAGCTCATTTGTGGAGCAGTACTTC. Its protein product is CAWSVRGTSSFVEQYF.

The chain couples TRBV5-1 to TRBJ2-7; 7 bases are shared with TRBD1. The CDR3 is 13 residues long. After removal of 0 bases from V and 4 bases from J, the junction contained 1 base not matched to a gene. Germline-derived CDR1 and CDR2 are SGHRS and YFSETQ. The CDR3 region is CASSLVGQYEQYF. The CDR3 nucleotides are TGCGCCAGCAGCTTGGTGGGACAGTACGAGCAGTACTTC.

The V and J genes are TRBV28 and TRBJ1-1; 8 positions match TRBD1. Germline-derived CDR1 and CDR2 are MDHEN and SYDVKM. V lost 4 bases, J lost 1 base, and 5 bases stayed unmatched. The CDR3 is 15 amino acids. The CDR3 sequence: CASSSWTGTNTEAFF. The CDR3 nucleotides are TGTGCCAGCAGTTCTTGGACAGGGACGAACACTGAAGCTTTCTTT.

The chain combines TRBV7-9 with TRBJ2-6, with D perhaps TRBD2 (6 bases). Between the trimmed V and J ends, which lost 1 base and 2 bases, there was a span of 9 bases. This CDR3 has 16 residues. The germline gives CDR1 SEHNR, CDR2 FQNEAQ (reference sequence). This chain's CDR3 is CASSLERRAGANVLTF. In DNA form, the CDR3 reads TGTGCCAGCAGCTTAGAAAGGAGGGCTGGGGCCAACGTCCTGACTTTC.

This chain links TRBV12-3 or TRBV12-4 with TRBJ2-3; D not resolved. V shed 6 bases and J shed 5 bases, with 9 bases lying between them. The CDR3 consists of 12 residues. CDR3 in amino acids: CASSPVRDTQYF. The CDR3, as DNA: TGTGCCAGCAGCCCTGTGCGAGATACGCAGTATTTT.

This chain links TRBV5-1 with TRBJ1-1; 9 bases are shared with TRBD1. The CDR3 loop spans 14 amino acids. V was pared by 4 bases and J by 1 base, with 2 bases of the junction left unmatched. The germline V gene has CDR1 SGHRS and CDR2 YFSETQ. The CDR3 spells CASSTDRGNTEAFF. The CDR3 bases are TGCGCCAGCAGCACGGACAGGGGGAACACTGAAGCTTTCTTT.

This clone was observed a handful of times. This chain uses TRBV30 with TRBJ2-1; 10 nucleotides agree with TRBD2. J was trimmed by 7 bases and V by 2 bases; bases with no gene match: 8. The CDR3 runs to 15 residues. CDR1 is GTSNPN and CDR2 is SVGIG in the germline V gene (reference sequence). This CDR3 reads CAWSRASGSNNEQFF. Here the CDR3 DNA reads TGTGCCTGGAGTAGGGCTAGCGGGAGTAATAATGAGCAGTTCTTC.

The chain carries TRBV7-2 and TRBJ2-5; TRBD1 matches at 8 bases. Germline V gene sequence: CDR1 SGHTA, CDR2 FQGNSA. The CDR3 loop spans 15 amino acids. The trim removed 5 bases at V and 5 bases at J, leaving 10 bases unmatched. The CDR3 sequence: CASSPRTGPGETQYF. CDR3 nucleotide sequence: TGTGCCAGCAGCCCCCGGACAGGGCCGGGGGAGACCCAGTACTTC.

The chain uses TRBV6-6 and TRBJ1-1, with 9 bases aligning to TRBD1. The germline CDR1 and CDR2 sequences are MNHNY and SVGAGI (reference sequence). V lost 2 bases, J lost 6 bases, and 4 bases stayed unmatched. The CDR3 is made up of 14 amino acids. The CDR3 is CASSYTTGGSEAFF. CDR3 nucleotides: TGTGCCAGCAGTTACACGACAGGGGGGTCTGAAGCTTTCTTT.

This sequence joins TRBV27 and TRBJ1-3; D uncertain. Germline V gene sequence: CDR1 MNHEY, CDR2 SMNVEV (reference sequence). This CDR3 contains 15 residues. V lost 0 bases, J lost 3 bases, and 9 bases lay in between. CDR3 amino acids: CASSLSGSGGNTIYF. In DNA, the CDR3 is TGTGCCAGCAGTTTATCAGGGAGCGGTGGAAACACCATATATTTT.

The CDR3: CASSHGVSPDTQYF. The CDR3 nucleotides read TGTGCCAGCAGTCACGGGGTGAGTCCAGATACGCAGTATTTT. The chain uses TRBV5-5 and TRBJ2-3; maybe TRBD2 (5 bases). The CDR3 contains 14 residues. V dropped 5 bases and J dropped 4 bases, with 14 bases sitting between them. Germline assignment: CDR1 SGHKS and CDR2 YYEKEE (reference sequence).

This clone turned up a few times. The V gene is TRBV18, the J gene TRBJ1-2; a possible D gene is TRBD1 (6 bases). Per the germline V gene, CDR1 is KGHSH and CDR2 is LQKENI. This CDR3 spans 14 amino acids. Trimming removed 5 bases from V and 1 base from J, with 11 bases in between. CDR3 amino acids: CASSEDRNNYGYTF. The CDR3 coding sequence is TGTGCCAGCTCAGAGGACAGAAATAACTATGGCTACACCTTC.

CDR3 sequence reads: CASSFNRLPWDTIYF. CDR3 sequence (DNA): TGCGCCAGCAGCTTTAACAGGTTGCCTTGGGACACCATATATTTT. J is TRBJ1-3 and V is TRBV5-1, with D maybe TRBD1 (5 bases). CDR3 length: 15 amino acids. Between the trimmed V and J ends, which lost 2 bases and 8 bases, there was a span of 17 bases. Germline-derived CDR1 and CDR2 are SGHRS and YFSETQ.

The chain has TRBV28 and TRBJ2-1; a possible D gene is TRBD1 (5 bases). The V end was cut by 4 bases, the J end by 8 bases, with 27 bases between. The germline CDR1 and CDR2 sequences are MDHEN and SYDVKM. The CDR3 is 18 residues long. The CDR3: CASSSPSAFVGAGDEQFF. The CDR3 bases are TGTGCCAGCAGTTCCCCCTCGGCGTTCGTTGGGGCTGGAGATGAGCAGTTCTTC.

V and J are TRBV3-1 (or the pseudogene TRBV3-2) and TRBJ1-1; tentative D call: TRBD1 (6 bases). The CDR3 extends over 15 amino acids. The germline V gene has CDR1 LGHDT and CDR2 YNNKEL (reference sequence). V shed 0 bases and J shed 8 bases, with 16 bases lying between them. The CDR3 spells CASSQDYSAGTEAFF. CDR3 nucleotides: TGTGCCAGCAGCCAAGATTACTCTGCTGGGACAGAAGCTTTCTTT.

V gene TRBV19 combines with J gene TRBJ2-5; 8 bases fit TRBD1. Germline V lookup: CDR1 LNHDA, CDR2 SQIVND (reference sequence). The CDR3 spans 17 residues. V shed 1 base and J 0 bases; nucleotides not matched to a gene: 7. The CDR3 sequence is CASSIGGTGLYQETQYF. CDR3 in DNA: TGTGCCAGTAGTATAGGAGGGACAGGCCTGTACCAAGAGACCCAGTACTTC.

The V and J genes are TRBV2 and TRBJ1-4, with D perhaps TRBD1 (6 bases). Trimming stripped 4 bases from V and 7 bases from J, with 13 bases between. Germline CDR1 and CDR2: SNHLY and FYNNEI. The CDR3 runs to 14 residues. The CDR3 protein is CASSATGYIEKLFF. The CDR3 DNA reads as TGTGCCAGCAGTGCTACAGGGTATATTGAAAAACTGTTTTTT.

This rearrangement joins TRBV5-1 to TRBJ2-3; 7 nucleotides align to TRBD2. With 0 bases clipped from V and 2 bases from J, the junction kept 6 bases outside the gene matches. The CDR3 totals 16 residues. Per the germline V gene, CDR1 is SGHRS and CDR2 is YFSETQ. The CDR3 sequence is CASSLGASGSTDTQYF. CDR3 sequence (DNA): TGCGCCAGCAGCTTGGGGGCTAGCGGTTCCACAGATACGCAGTATTTT.

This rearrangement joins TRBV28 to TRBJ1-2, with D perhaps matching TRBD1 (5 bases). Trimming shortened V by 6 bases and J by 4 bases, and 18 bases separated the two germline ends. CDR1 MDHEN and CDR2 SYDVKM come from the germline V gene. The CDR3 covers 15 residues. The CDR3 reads CASSPGGADLYGYTF. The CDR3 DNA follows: TGTGCCAGCAGCCCCGGCGGGGCGGACCTCTATGGCTACACCTTC.

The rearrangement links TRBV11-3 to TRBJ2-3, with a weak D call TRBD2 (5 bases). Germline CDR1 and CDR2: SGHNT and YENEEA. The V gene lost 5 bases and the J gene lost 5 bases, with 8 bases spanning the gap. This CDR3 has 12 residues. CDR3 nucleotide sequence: TGTGCCAGCAGCAGAGGACTAGATACGCAGTATTTT. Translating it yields CASSRGLDTQYF.

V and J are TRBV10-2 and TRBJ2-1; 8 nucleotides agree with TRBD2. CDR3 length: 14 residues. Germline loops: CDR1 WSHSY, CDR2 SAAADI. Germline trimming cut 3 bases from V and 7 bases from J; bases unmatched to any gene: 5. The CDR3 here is CASSDITGGNEQFF. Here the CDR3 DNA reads TGCGCCAGCAGTGATATTACGGGAGGGAATGAGCAGTTCTTC.

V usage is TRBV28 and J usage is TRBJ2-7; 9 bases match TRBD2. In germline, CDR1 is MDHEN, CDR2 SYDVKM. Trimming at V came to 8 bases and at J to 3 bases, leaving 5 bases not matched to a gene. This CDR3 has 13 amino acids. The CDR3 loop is CASRLAALYEQYF. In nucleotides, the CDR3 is TGTGCCAGCCGACTAGCGGCCCTCTACGAGCAGTACTTC.

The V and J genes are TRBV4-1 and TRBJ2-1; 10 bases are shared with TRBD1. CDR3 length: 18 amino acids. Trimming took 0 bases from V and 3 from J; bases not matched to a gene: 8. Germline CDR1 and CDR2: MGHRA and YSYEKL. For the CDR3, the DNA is TGCGCCAGCAGCCAAGATCCGGGACAGGGGTTAATCTACAATGAGCAGTTCTTC. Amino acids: CASSQDPGQGLIYNEQFF.

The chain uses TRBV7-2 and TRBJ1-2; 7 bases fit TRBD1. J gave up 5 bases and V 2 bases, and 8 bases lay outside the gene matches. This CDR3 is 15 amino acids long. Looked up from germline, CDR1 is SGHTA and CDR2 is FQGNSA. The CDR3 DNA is TGTGCCAGCAGCTTAAGTAGCGGGACAGTTTATGGCTACACCTTC. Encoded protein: CASSLSSGTVYGYTF.

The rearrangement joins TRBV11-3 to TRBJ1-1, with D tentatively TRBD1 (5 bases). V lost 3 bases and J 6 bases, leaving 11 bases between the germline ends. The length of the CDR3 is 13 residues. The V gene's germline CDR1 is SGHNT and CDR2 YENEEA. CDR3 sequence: CASSFVWGAEAFF. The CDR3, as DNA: TGTGCCAGCAGCTTTGTGTGGGGCGCTGAAGCTTTCTTT.

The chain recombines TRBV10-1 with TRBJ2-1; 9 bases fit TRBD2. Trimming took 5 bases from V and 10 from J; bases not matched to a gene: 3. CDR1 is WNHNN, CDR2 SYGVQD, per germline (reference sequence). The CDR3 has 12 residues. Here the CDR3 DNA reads TGCGCCAGCAGTTATAGCGGGGGAGAGCAGTTCTTC. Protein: CASSYSGGEQFF.

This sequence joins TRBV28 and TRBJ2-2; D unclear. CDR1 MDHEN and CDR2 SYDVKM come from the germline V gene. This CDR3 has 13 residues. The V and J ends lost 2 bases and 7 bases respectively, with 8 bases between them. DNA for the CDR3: TGTGCCAGCAGTTTACGTAGCAGCGGGGAGCTGTTTTTT. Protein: CASSLRSSGELFF.